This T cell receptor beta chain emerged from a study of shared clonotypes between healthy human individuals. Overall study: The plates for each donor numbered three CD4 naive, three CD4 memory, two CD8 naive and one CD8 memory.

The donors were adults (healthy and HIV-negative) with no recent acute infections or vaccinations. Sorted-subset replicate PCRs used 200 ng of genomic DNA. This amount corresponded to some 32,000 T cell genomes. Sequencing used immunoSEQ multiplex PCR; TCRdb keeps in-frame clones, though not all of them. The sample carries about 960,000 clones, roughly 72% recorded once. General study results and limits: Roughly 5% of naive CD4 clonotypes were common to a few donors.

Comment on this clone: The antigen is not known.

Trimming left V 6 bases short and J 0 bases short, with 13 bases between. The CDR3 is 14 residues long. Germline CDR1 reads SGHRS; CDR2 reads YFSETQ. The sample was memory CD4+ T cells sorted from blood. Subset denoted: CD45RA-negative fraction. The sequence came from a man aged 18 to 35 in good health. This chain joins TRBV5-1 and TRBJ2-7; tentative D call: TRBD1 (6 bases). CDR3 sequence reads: CASTKDRSSYEQYF. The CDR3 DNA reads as TGCGCCAGCACCAAGGACAGAAGCTCCTACGAGCAGTACTTC.